The 28 T cell receptor beta chains reported below all come from one sample, sequenced in a study of cytomegalovirus exposure and HLA in healthy donors. PCR primers comprised 60 Vbeta and 13 Jbeta primers. Assay used: immunoSEQ multiplex PCR; TCRdb lists only in-frame clones, some missing. The sample lists 90,000 to 110,000 clones; approximately 81% were seen once. The sample was PBMCs. These TCRs come from a woman younger than 45 in good health and CMV-seronegative.

V usage is TRBV6-5 and J usage is TRBJ2-1, with D hard to call. The V end lost 5 bases, the J end lost 8 bases, and 19 bases lay between the germline ends. From germline, CDR1 is MNHEY and CDR2 SVGAGI. CDR3 length equals 15 residues. CDR3 sequence (DNA): TGTGCCAGCAGTCCCCGACCCCTAGACGGCCATGAGCAGTTCTTC. Protein product: CASSPRPLDGHEQFF.

The V gene is TRBV5-1, the J gene TRBJ2-7; the D gene is possibly TRBD1 (5 bases). This CDR3 is 14 amino acids long. V lost 4 bases, J lost 2 bases, and 13 bases lay in between. Germline V gene sequence: CDR1 SGHRS, CDR2 YFSETQ. Here the CDR3 reads CASSTQDSTYEQYF. In nucleotides, the CDR3 is TGCGCCAGCAGCACTCAAGACAGTACCTACGAGCAGTACTTC.

This clone was seen a few times. The genes are TRBV6-1 and TRBJ1-2; D ambiguous. Germline CDR1 and CDR2: MNHNS and SASEGT. The germline V and J ends were trimmed by 3 bases and 8 bases, with 7 bases remaining between them. The CDR3 covers 11 residues. The CDR3 sequence is CASSDYRGYTF. DNA for the CDR3: TGTGCCAGCAGTGACTATCGAGGCTACACCTTC.

This clone was counted a few times. The V gene is TRBV18, the J gene TRBJ1-4; D gene uncertain. Germline CDR1 is KGHSH and CDR2 is LQKENI. The CDR3 extends over 18 amino acids. V lost 2 bases and J 0 bases, leaving 16 bases between the germline ends. CDR3 amino acids: CASSPFQDSIATNEKLFF. The CDR3 DNA sequence: TGTGCCAGCTCACCATTTCAGGATTCGATTGCAACTAATGAAAAACTGTTTTTT. The full variable domain, rest sourced from reference TRBV18 and TRBJ1-4, is NAGVMQNPRHLVRRRGQEARLRCSPMKGHSHVYWYRQLPEEGLKFMVYLQKENIIDESGMPKERFSAEFPKEGPSILRIQQVVRGDSAAYFCASSPFQDSIATNEKLFFGSGTQLSVL.

The chain is built from TRBV15 and TRBJ2-7; 11 bases are a match to TRBD2. Germline values: CDR1 LNHNV, CDR2 YYDKDF (reference sequence). The V and J ends lost 0 bases and 3 bases, in that order; junction bases with no gene match: 7. The CDR3 has 17 residues. In DNA, the CDR3 is TGTGCCACCAGCAGAGATTTCCTCGGGACTAGCGGCTACGAGCAGTACTTC. It encodes CATSRDFLGTSGYEQYF.

This rearrangement joins TRBV27 to TRBJ2-3, with TRBD2 as a possible D gene (5 bases). CDR3 size: 16 residues. With 7 bases removed from V and 0 bases from J, the gap between germline ends came to 17 bases. Germline V CDR1 and CDR2: MNHEY, SMNVEV (reference sequence). The CDR3 here is CASTQRRGASTDTQYF. In DNA, the CDR3 is TGTGCCAGCACCCAACGCCGGGGAGCTAGCACAGATACGCAGTATTTT.

This clone came up a few times. This sequence joins TRBV6-5 and TRBJ1-5; 9 bases map to TRBD1. This CDR3 region has 14 residues. V lost 2 bases, J lost 4 bases, and 0 bases stayed unmatched. Germline CDR1 reads MNHEY; CDR2 reads SVGAGI. CDR3 DNA: TGTGCCAGCAGTTACGGGACAGGGAATCAGCCCCAGCATTTT. Translated, it gives CASSYGTGNQPQHF.

The rearrangement uses TRBV6-5 and TRBJ1-1; possible D gene TRBD1, 5 bases. Trimming took off 4 bases at V and 1 base at J, with 7 bases between the two ends. There are 13 residues in the CDR3. Germline V gene sequence: CDR1 MNHEY, CDR2 SVGAGI. The CDR3 here is CASSWGANTEAFF. The CDR3, as DNA: TGTGCCAGCAGTTGGGGCGCGAACACTGAAGCTTTCTTT.

The J gene is TRBJ2-7, the V gene TRBV5-1, with a possible D match to TRBD2 (5 bases). V dropped 4 bases and J dropped 3 bases, with 14 bases sitting between them. The CDR3 loop spans 14 amino acids. Per germline, CDR1 SGHRS and CDR2 YFSETQ. The CDR3 spells CASSQGSGVYEQYF. As DNA, the CDR3 is TGCGCCAGCAGCCAAGGGAGCGGAGTCTACGAGCAGTACTTC.

The chain joins TRBV25-1 to TRBJ2-1; TRBD1 might be the D (6 bases). In germline, CDR1 is MGHDK, CDR2 SYGVNS. The V gene lost 8 bases and the J gene lost 2 bases, with 13 bases spanning the gap. This CDR3 is built from 14 residues. This CDR3 reads CASSYRVAYNEQFF. CDR3 bases: TGTGCCAGCTCATACAGGGTCGCCTACAATGAGCAGTTCTTC.

The chain uses TRBV19 and TRBJ2-5; 7 positions agree with TRBD1. This CDR3 contains 14 residues. The ends lost 6 bases at V and 5 bases at J; junction bases unmatched: 9. The germline CDR1 and CDR2 sequences are LNHDA and SQIVND (reference sequence). CDR3 in DNA: TGTGCCAGTAGCTTTGACAGGGATTTTGAGACCCAGTACTTC. Encoded protein: CASSFDRDFETQYF.

This rearrangement joins TRBV6-5 to TRBJ2-3; 12 nucleotides match TRBD1. The V gene end was trimmed by 7 bases and the J gene end by 8 bases; junction bases not matched to a gene: 10. Germline-derived CDR1 and CDR2 are MNHEY and SVGAGI. This CDR3 is built from 15 residues. For the CDR3, the DNA is TGTGCCAGCACTTCACGGGACAGGGGGCGTCCTACGCAGTATTTT. Translating gives CASTSRDRGRPTQYF.

The rearrangement links TRBV10-2 to TRBJ1-3, with D tentatively TRBD1 (5 bases). Trimming shortened V by 8 bases and J by 9 bases, and 14 bases separated the two germline ends. This CDR3 is built from 12 residues. Germline CDR1 and CDR2: WSHSY and SAAADI. DNA of the CDR3: TGCGCCAGCGGGTCGGGGGTGAGCACCATATATTTT. This sequence encodes CASGSGVSTIYF.

The chain links TRBV5-4 to TRBJ2-5; D is perhaps TRBD1 (5 bases). The CDR3 sequence is 14 residues long. CDR1 SGHNT and CDR2 YYREEE come from the germline V gene (reference sequence). The V gene lost 4 bases and the J gene lost 4 bases, with 14 bases spanning the gap. CDR3 DNA: TGTGCCAGCAGCCCGGACACCACCGCAGAGACCCAGTACTTC. Encoded protein: CASSPDTTAETQYF.

This clone was recorded only once. The CDR3 sequence: CASSLGTGSIEGYTF. CDR3 bases: TGCGCCAGCAGCTTGGGGACAGGCTCTATTGAGGGCTACACCTTC. The chain carries TRBV5-1 and TRBJ1-2; 7 bases map to TRBD1. CDR3 length equals 15 residues. The germline V gene has CDR1 SGHRS and CDR2 YFSETQ. Trimming removed 0 bases from V and 8 bases from J; junction bases left unmatched: 10.

This sequence joins TRBV10-1 and TRBJ2-1; a possible D gene is TRBD2 (5 bases). The CDR3 extends over 14 amino acids. Trimming left V 7 bases short and J 1 base short, with 11 bases between. Germline V CDR1 and CDR2: WNHNN, SYGVQD (reference sequence). The CDR3 bases are TGCGCCAGCACCAACGGGGTTTCCTACAATGAGCAGTTCTTC. Translation: CASTNGVSYNEQFF.

V is TRBV25-1 and J is TRBJ1-5; perhaps TRBD1 as D (5 bases). The CDR3 totals 13 residues. The V end was cut by 5 bases, the J end by 6 bases, with 11 bases between. In germline, CDR1 is MGHDK, CDR2 SYGVNS. CDR3 sequence: CASSTMGGQPQHF. CDR3 nucleotide sequence: TGTGCCAGCAGTACCATGGGGGGTCAGCCCCAGCATTTT. Full variable domain (remainder filled in from reference TRBV25-1 and TRBJ1-5): EADIYQTPRYLVIGTGKKITLECSQTMGHDKMYWYQQDPGMELHLIHYSYGVNSTEKGDLSSESTVSRIRTEHFPLTLESARPSHTSQYLCASSTMGGQPQHFGDGTRLSIL.

The chain is built from TRBV28 and TRBJ1-5; D perhaps matches TRBD1 (6 bases). The CDR3 totals 14 residues. Trimming took off 5 bases at V and 0 bases at J, with 8 bases between the two ends. CDR1 and CDR2 (germline): MDHEN, SYDVKM. The CDR3 nucleotides read TGTGCCAGCAGTGACAGGTTTAGCAATCAGCCCCAGCATTTT. This sequence encodes CASSDRFSNQPQHF.

There are a few counts of this clone. The genes are TRBV6-5 and TRBJ2-2, with 7 bases fitting TRBD1. Per the germline V gene, CDR1 is MNHEY and CDR2 is SVGAGI. The CDR3 loop spans 13 amino acids. The junction had 5 bases not matched to a gene; V was cut back by 10 bases and J by 3 bases. CDR3 DNA: TGTGCCACCATCGGGACAGACACCGGGGAGCTGTTTTTT. This sequence encodes CATIGTDTGELFF.

This clone was observed a few times. V is TRBV5-1 and J is TRBJ2-7, with TRBD2 identical over 12 bases. The J segment lost 5 bases and the V segment lost 0 bases, leaving 12 bases of the junction unmatched. The CDR3 loop spans 18 amino acids. The V gene's germline CDR1 is SGHRS and CDR2 YFSETQ. The CDR3 spells CASSLAITTSGSTHEQYF. For the CDR3, the DNA is TGCGCCAGCAGCTTGGCCATCACGACTAGCGGGAGTACCCACGAGCAGTACTTC.

The chain uses TRBV4-3 and TRBJ1-2; D is unresolved. There are 15 residues in the CDR3. The germline V and J ends were trimmed by 0 bases and 8 bases, with 16 bases remaining between them. The germline CDR1 and CDR2 sequences are LGHNA and YSLEER. The CDR3 protein is CASSQDWRARRGYTF. Written as DNA, the CDR3 is TGCGCCAGCAGCCAAGATTGGAGGGCTCGGCGGGGCTACACCTTC.

This chain joins TRBV4-1 and TRBJ2-1; 12 bases map to TRBD2. The length of the CDR3 is 16 residues. V lost 0 bases, J lost 8 bases, and 5 bases stayed unmatched. In germline, CDR1 is MGHRA, CDR2 YSYEKL. The CDR3 DNA follows: TGCGCCAGCAGCCAAGAGGGCCTAGCGGGAGGGGATGAGCAGTTCTTC. Its protein is CASSQEGLAGGDEQFF.

For the CDR3, the DNA is TGTGCCTCAAGCCCCCGCCGACTAGCGGGGGGCCAGATAAACACAGATACGCAGTATTTT. Protein sequence: CASSPRRLAGGQINTDTQYF. The rearrangement joins TRBV30 to TRBJ2-3; 13 bases align to TRBD2. The V segment lost 7 bases and the J segment 2 bases; nucleotides outside the gene matches: 21. CDR1 is GTSNPN and CDR2 is SVGIG in the germline V gene (reference sequence). CDR3 length equals 20 residues.

The chain couples TRBV7-9 to TRBJ1-1; 8 bases fit TRBD1. With V trimmed by 6 bases and J by 0 bases, 9 bases remained unmatched. Germline-derived CDR1 and CDR2 are SEHNR and FQNEAQ (reference sequence). This CDR3 has 16 residues. CDR3 DNA sequence: TGTGCCAGCAGTTTTGGACAGGGCAAAATGAACACTGAAGCTTTCTTT. Translation gives CASSFGQGKMNTEAFF.

The chain combines TRBV4-1 with TRBJ2-3, with 11 positions matching TRBD2. The CDR3 runs to 16 residues. The V gene end was trimmed by 3 bases and the J gene end by 5 bases; junction bases not matched to a gene: 7. Germline lookup yields CDR1 MGHRA and CDR2 YSYEKL. CDR3 region: CASSQGPGLAEDTQYF. CDR3 nucleotide sequence: TGCGCCAGCAGCCAGGGACCGGGACTAGCGGAAGATACGCAGTATTTT.

This clone was picked up one time. The gene calls are TRBV30 and TRBJ2-1; D is possibly TRBD2 (5 bases). Germline V gives CDR1 GTSNPN, CDR2 SVGIG (reference sequence). This CDR3 has 11 amino acids. Trimming stripped 5 bases from V and 7 bases from J, with 9 bases between. CDR3 sequence reads: CAWGLANEQFF. CDR3 coding DNA: TGTGCCTGGGGCCTAGCAAATGAGCAGTTCTTC.

The table lists this clone with a few counts. The chain carries TRBV28 and TRBJ2-7; 7 nucleotides match TRBD1. V trimming: 7 bases; J trimming: 9 bases; junction bases outside the gene matches: 18. The CDR3 extends over 15 amino acids. Germline values: CDR1 MDHEN, CDR2 SYDVKM. CDR3 in DNA: TGTGCCAGCACCCAGCAGGGGACAGCCCCCCCCGGGCAGTACTTC. Translated: CASTQQGTAPPGQYF.

This chain uses TRBV25-1 with TRBJ2-7, with 9 bases aligning to TRBD1. CDR3 length: 14 residues. The junction had 7 bases not matched to a gene; V was cut back by 9 bases and J by 1 base. Germline-derived CDR1 and CDR2 are MGHDK and SYGVNS. This CDR3 reads CASRIGTGSYEQYF. Written as DNA, the CDR3 is TGTGCCAGTCGCATAGGGACAGGGTCCTACGAGCAGTACTTC.